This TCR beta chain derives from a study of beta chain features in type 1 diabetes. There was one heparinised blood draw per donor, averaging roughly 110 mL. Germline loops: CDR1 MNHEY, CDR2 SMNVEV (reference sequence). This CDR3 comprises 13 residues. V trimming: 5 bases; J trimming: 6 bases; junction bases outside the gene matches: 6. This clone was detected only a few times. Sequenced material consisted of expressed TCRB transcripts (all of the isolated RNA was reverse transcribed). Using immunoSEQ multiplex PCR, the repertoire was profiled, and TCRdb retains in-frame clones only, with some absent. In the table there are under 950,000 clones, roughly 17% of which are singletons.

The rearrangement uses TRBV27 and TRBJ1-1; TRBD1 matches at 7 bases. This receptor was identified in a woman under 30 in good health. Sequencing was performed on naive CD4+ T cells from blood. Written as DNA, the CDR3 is TGTGCCAGCAGTCTACAGGGGTCGGCTGAAGCTTTCTTT. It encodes CASSLQGSAEAFF.